This T cell receptor beta chain was sequenced in a study of blood T cells in healthy people across ages (dated by TCRdb to the mid-2010s). Background on the whole study: In model experiments, template switching captured roughly one uniquely barcoded TCR beta cDNA molecule for every two T cells. The donors were split into four age groups: young (average 16 years), middle-aged (roughly 39), aged (roughly 65) and long-lived (more than 80). Age-related changes in TCR beta repertoire diversity were measured in the study by deep sequencing normalized with unique cDNA molecular identifiers. For two donors (one aged 18 to 29 and one aged 80 or older), the study analyzed two additional independent replicas of 1 million unique cDNA reads from the same blood draw. Donors of different ages were randomly distributed across sequencing lanes to avoid experimental bias. Summary of the overall study and its limitations: Compared with the aged group, the long-lived group had more naive CD4+ T cells, fewer expanded clones and increased TCR diversity, suggesting age selection. Because donor CMV infection status was unknown, age-related changes in expanded clonotypes were potentially confounded. Observed TCR beta diversity correlated strongly with the percentage of naive T cells measured by flow cytometry. As age increased, observed TCR beta diversity per million T cells dropped in a roughly linear way, and a significant reduction was already evident by age 40. Bulk unsorted PBMC profiling prevented conclusive comparison of naive and antigen-experienced compartments. Total diversity estimates from one million sequenced T cells were considered lower bounds and underestimates.

Donors were a few dozen systemically healthy Caucasian individuals from Russia aged 6 to 90 years. Each donor gave 9.5 to 10 milliliters of peripheral blood, drawn into EDTA-treated Vacutainer tubes. Ficoll-Paque density-gradient centrifugation was used to isolate PBMCs, with at least 6.5 million per sample. Total RNA, at least 6 micrograms per sample, was extracted from PBMCs with Trizol reagent. For every donor, flow cytometry on a PBMC aliquot measured the percentage of naive CD45RAhigh/CD27high T cells. Comments on this clonotype: The target of this receptor is not known. No per-base quality is available; no much larger clone lies one base away.

Libraries were prepared through 5' RACE. The reads were generated on an Illumina HiSeq 2500. The second PCR ran for roughly 7 to 11 cycles and used a J-beta primer mix along with a sample-barcoded 5' primer. A template-switch 5' adaptor carrying 12 random nucleotides introduced a unique molecular identifier onto each TCR beta cDNA molecule. At least 2.5 million CDR3-containing paired-end reads were obtained from each sample. First-strand cDNA synthesis was performed from all RNA using the Mint cDNA synthesis kit, with priming by a TRBC-specific oligonucleotide. All cDNA was treated with uracil-DNA glycosylase and then went through a first 18-cycle PCR with the universal primers M1SS and BC2_uni_R. Regarding the original processing steps: For normalization, 1 million high-quality reads were randomly selected from each sample, with every read carrying a distinct molecular identifier. Instead of being binned into consensus sequences, reads that shared molecular identifiers were thrown out. MiTCR, run with a Q25 quality threshold and the strictest error-elimination algorithm, handled CDR3 identification, clonotype clustering and error correction. A nonparametric unseen species model using Euler transformation provided a lower-bound estimate of total TCR beta diversity. TCRdb redid the processing of the public reads, applying fastp at Q25 and MiXCR, and retained in-frame beta chains. Each entry merges the rows of one CDR3 protein and shows their most common DNA and genes. The V and J calls follow TCRdb's processing rather than the paper's. Within this sample are hundreds of thousands of distinct CDR3 sequences, with 21% of them counted one time only. The ten largest clones take up 3.6% of the sample.

Based on the germline V gene (reference sequence), the CDR1 and CDR2 sequences are DFQATT and SNEGSKA. V and J lose 6 bases and 4 bases, and a span of 18 bases separates them. The CDR3 holds 15 amino acids from the cysteine to the phenylalanine. The only DNA kept is the CDR3, 45 bases in frame from the first base. The sequence came from a man between 65 and 79 years old in good health. Specimen: blood. Here the chain combines TRBV20-1 and TRBJ2-2; the D call is tentative, TRBD1 or TRBD2, as each matches 6 bases. The DNA sequence is given as TGCAGTGCCGTGACGTGGGGGGCTAGCACCGGGGAGCTGTTTTTT. Its translation reads: CSAVTWGASTGELFF.